Each of the 15 T cell receptor beta chains below was sequenced from the same sample in a study of blood T cell repertoires in COVID-19 (dated by TCRdb to the early 2020s). Receptors were amplified or captured by the immunoSEQ multiplex PCR assay. The clones in this table, taken by TCRdb from immuneACCESS, are in-frame only. Not every clone is retained; where verified, under half of the shortfall comes from an unresolved V gene, and the cause of the rest is unknown. This sample gives 300,000 to 400,000 clones in total; roughly 90% of them show up just once. The ten largest make up about 3.9% of the sample. The sample comprised peripheral blood. The receptors derive from a woman between 50 and 59 years old with active or convalescent COVID-19.

This chain uses TRBV15 with TRBJ2-1, with 8 bases fitting TRBD2. Germline values: CDR1 LNHNV, CDR2 YYDKDF (reference sequence). The junction had 13 bases not matched to a gene; V was cut back by 0 bases and J by 15 bases. The CDR3 has 15 amino acids. CDR3 sequence reads: CATSRDEGNGRARFF. The CDR3 region has the DNA TGTGCCACCAGCAGAGATGAGGGTAACGGGAGGGCCCGGTTCTTC.

V is TRBV6-5 and J is TRBJ2-7; the D is unclear. Trimming cost V 0 bases and J 3 bases, with 6 bases left between them. There are 13 residues in the CDR3. CDR1 MNHEY and CDR2 SVGAGI come from the germline V gene. The DNA for the CDR3 is TGTGCCAGCAGTTACTCGAGTATCTACGAGCAGTACTTC. Its translation: CASSYSSIYEQYF.

V gene TRBV7-3 combines with J gene TRBJ2-1, with 7 positions matching TRBD2. This CDR3 spans 19 amino acids. The ends lost 2 bases at V and 7 bases at J; junction bases unmatched: 20. In germline, CDR1 is SGHTA, CDR2 FQGTGA. The CDR3 spells CASSLPRGGDPIQWNEQFF. In DNA, the CDR3 is TGTGCCAGCAGCTTACCCCGCGGGGGAGACCCAATTCAGTGGAATGAGCAGTTCTTC.

This sequence joins TRBV5-4 and TRBJ2-7, with D possibly matching TRBD2 (6 bases). Trimming removed 4 bases from V and 5 bases from J, with 22 bases in between. The germline V gene encodes CDR1 SGHNT and CDR2 YYREEE (reference sequence). CDR3 length: 16 amino acids. CDR3 nucleotides: TGTGCCAGCAGCCATCCCTCGGGAGCGGGCTTGAACGAGCAGTACTTC. It encodes CASSHPSGAGLNEQYF.

This rearrangement joins TRBV28 to TRBJ1-1; a weak D match, TRBD1 (6 bases). The V and J ends lost 10 bases and 6 bases respectively, with 15 bases between them. Germline V gene sequence: CDR1 MDHEN, CDR2 SYDVKM. The CDR3 length is 12 residues. CDR3 sequence reads: CATCGGLAEAFF. The CDR3 DNA follows: TGTGCCACTTGTGGGGGCTTGGCTGAAGCTTTCTTT. Full variable domain (missing parts from reference TRBV28 and TRBJ1-1): DVKVTQSSRYLVKRTGEKVFLECVQDMDHENMFWYRQDPGLGLRLIYFSYDVKMKEKGDIPEGYSVSREKKERFSLILESASTNQTSMYLCATCGGLAEAFFGQGTRLTVV.

CDR3 nucleotide sequence: TGCAGCGTTGACCCTACTGGAGGGAACACTGAAGCTTTCTTT. Its translation is CSVDPTGGNTEAFF. This chain links TRBV29-1 with TRBJ1-1; unclear D gene. Germline CDR1 reads SQVTM; CDR2 reads ANQGSEA. Trimming removed 3 bases at V and 1 base at J, with 12 bases between. The CDR3 consists of 14 residues. The full variable domain, rest sourced from reference TRBV29-1 and TRBJ1-1, is SAVISQKPSRDICQRGTSLTIQCQVDSQVTMMFWYRQQPGQSLTLIATANQGSEATYESGFVIDKFPISRPNLTFSTLTVSNMSPEDSSIYLCSVDPTGGNTEAFFGQGTRLTVV.

The count of this clone is one. This sequence joins TRBV10-3 and TRBJ2-2, with TRBD1 matching 10 bases. The ends lost 4 bases at V and 2 bases at J; junction bases unmatched: 7. CDR1 is ENHRY and CDR2 is SYGVKD in the germline V gene. CDR3 size: 17 residues. In DNA, the CDR3 is TGTGCCATCAGTGTGGGACAGGGGTTCTCAAACACCGGGGAGCTGTTTTTT. Translated, it gives CAISVGQGFSNTGELFF.

The rearrangement links TRBV6-4 to TRBJ1-2, with 9 bases identical to TRBD1. The CDR3 has 14 amino acids. V shed 5 bases, J shed 7 bases, and the junction held 8 bases outside the gene matches. Germline CDR1 reads MRHNA; CDR2 reads SNTAGT. CDR3 DNA sequence: TGTGCCAGCAGTCAACAGGGGGCATTGGGTGGCTACACCTTC. Translated: CASSQQGALGGYTF.

This clone was observed a single time. The chain links TRBV20-1 to TRBJ2-1; 8 positions agree with TRBD2. CDR1 is DFQATT and CDR2 is SNEGSKA in the germline V gene (reference sequence). The CDR3 sequence is 19 residues long. Germline trimming cut 3 bases from V and 1 base from J; bases unmatched to any gene: 17. The DNA of the CDR3 is TGCAGTGCTAGTGGCACCGGGACTAGGGAGTTCATATCCTACAATGAGCAGTTCTTC. Translated: CSASGTGTREFISYNEQFF.

V gene TRBV27 combines with J gene TRBJ1-3, with 8 bases fitting TRBD1. Germline-derived CDR1 and CDR2 are MNHEY and SMNVEV (reference sequence). Trimming cost V 6 bases and J 4 bases; bases outside gene matches: 8. This CDR3 has 15 residues. The CDR3: CASSPDRGPGNTIYF. The CDR3 nucleotides are TGTGCCAGCAGCCCTGACAGGGGACCAGGAAACACCATATATTTT.

This clone was found a few times. The CDR3 region has the DNA TGTGCCAGCAGCGTAGACCCGGGAAATCAGCCCCAGCATTTT. This translates into CASSVDPGNQPQHF. The chain links TRBV9 to TRBJ1-5; D not certain. Germline-derived CDR1 and CDR2 are SGDLS and YYNGEE. Deletions cut 0 bases from V and 4 bases from J, with 8 bases between. This CDR3 has 14 residues.

This clone was found once. V and J are TRBV27 and TRBJ2-2; TRBD1 matches 12 bases. Germline V CDR1 and CDR2: MNHEY, SMNVEV (reference sequence). V dropped 0 bases and J dropped 4; count of bases not matched to a gene: 3. This CDR3 region has 17 residues. The CDR3, as DNA: TGTGCCAGCAGTTTATCGGGACAGGGGGCGGCCACCGGGGAGCTGTTTTTT. Protein product: CASSLSGQGAATGELFF.

This sequence joins TRBV11-2 and TRBJ2-1; maybe TRBD2 (5 bases). Looked up from germline, CDR1 is SGHAT and CDR2 is FQNNGV. Trimming left V 4 bases short and J 6 bases short, with 7 bases between. The length of the CDR3 is 12 residues. CDR3 loop: CASSWRINEQFF. For the CDR3, the DNA is TGTGCCAGCAGCTGGAGGATCAATGAGCAGTTCTTC.

V usage is TRBV29-1 and J usage is TRBJ1-3, with D possibly matching TRBD1 (6 bases). V dropped 5 bases and J dropped 0 bases, with 11 bases sitting between them. Germline CDR1 SQVTM, CDR2 ANQGSEA. The CDR3 has 14 amino acids. The CDR3 loop is CSVHTGYSGNTIYF. CDR3 in DNA: TGCAGCGTTCATACAGGGTACTCTGGAAACACCATATATTTT.

This clone was seen just once. V gene TRBV18 combines with J gene TRBJ2-7, with a tentative D call TRBD2 (6 bases). Germline V CDR1 and CDR2: KGHSH, LQKENI. The CDR3 is made up of 16 amino acids. The V end was cut by 2 bases, the J end by 2 bases, with 16 bases between. Written as DNA, the CDR3 is TGTGCCAGCTCACCAGGAGGGCGGGGCCCTACCTACGAGCAGTACTTC. This translates into CASSPGGRGPTYEQYF.